The 16 T cell receptor beta chains below come from one sample, sequenced in a study. TCRdb reprocessed the 5' RACE reads via MiXCR and lists one record per CDR3 protein. The table lists 5,500 to 6,500 distinct CDR3 sequences, roughly 34% of them singletons, with 4.5% to 5.5% in the top ten. Material: naive CD4+ T cells sorted from a lymph node. Stated subset: naive CD4+ T cells, CD4+CD45RA+CD25-. The receptors shown here come from a female donor with breast cancer.

By share, this clonotype ranks as medium-sized. This chain uses TRBV27 with TRBJ2-7; 11 bases agree with TRBD1. V was clipped by 4 bases and J by 6 bases; unmatched bases: 5. This CDR3 contains 14 residues. Germline CDR1 and CDR2: MNHEY and SMNVEV (reference sequence). The CDR3 protein is CASSWDRGIGEQYF. Written as DNA, the CDR3 is TGTGCCAGCAGTTGGGACAGGGGGATTGGCGAGCAGTACTTC.

There are a few counts of this clonotype. The chain combines TRBV29-1 with TRBJ1-1; the D is unclear. The germline V gene has CDR1 SQVTM and CDR2 ANQGSEA. Between the trimmed V and J ends, which lost 3 bases and 4 bases, there was a span of 0 bases. The CDR3 runs to 9 residues. CDR3 nucleotide sequence: TGCAGCGTTGACACTGAAGCTTTCTTT. Amino acid sequence: CSVDTEAFF.

This clonotype showed up just a few times. The chain carries TRBV5-1 and TRBJ1-2; perhaps TRBD1 as D (5 bases). The CDR3 sequence is 15 residues long. The germline CDR1 and CDR2 sequences are SGHRS and YFSETQ. The V and J ends lost 4 bases and 6 bases respectively, with 19 bases between them. CDR3 bases: TGCGCCAGCAGCCATGCCGGGACCTTCGAGGATGGCTACACCTTC. This sequence encodes CASSHAGTFEDGYTF.

A word on this clonotype: With a much larger clone just one base away, this may be a read error. This chain connects TRBV7-8 to TRBJ2-4; the match to TRBD2 covers 10 bases. Looked up from germline, CDR1 is SGHVS and CDR2 is FQNEAQ. The CDR3 has 15 amino acids. The CDR3 is CASSYRLAGDDIRYF. The CDR3 DNA sequence: TGTGCCAGCAGCTATCGACTAGCGGGCGATGACATTCGGTACTTC.

This clonotype appeared a few times. Just one base apart from a much larger clone, this may be a read error. The CDR3 sequence is CASSQPGRRYGCTF. For the CDR3, the DNA is TGCGCCAGCAGCCAACCAGGGCGGCGCTATGGCTGCACCTTC. This chain joins TRBV4-1 and TRBJ1-2; tentative D call: TRBD1 (5 bases). Germline values: CDR1 MGHRA, CDR2 YSYEKL. The CDR3 has 14 residues.

J is TRBJ1-2 and V is TRBV29-1; a possible D gene is TRBD1 (6 bases). The CDR3 is 11 residues long. V was cut by 6 bases and J by 7 bases, with 12 bases left in between. In germline, CDR1 is SQVTM, CDR2 ANQGSEA. CDR3 nucleotide sequence: TGCAGCGTGACCACAGGGAGTGGCTACACCTTC. Amino acids: CSVTTGSGYTF.

On this clonotype itself: A much larger clone sits a single nucleotide away, making a read error possible. The chain is built from TRBV15 and TRBJ1-2; D remains ambiguous. Germline CDR1 reads LNHNV; CDR2 reads YYDKDF (reference sequence). The CDR3 totals 16 residues. The V gene lost 0 bases and the J gene lost 8 bases, with 19 bases spanning the gap. The CDR3 DNA is TGTGCCACCAGCAGAGATATGACGGAGAATCCTGGGGGCTACACCTTC. Amino acids: CATSRDMTENPGGYTF.

CDR3: CASSQEPYQPQHF. The CDR3 DNA sequence: TGTGCCAGCAGCCAAGAACCATATCAGCCCCAGCATTTT. V is TRBV4-2 and J is TRBJ1-5; D gene unclear. Germline-derived CDR1 and CDR2 are LGHNA and YNFKEQ. Trimming cost V 0 bases and J 5 bases, with 5 bases left between them. The CDR3 is made up of 13 amino acids.

This clonotype was seen more than once but under ten times. The chain recombines TRBV20-1 with TRBJ2-7; D unresolved. CDR1 DFQATT and CDR2 SNEGSKA come from the germline V gene (reference sequence). V shed 0 bases and J shed 6 bases, with 15 bases lying between them. This CDR3 has 14 residues. The CDR3 sequence is CSARDNRPLPEQYF. The CDR3 region has the DNA TGCAGTGCTAGAGATAACCGCCCCCTCCCCGAGCAGTACTTC.

The gene calls are TRBV5-1 and TRBJ2-7; a possible D gene is TRBD1 (5 bases). The CDR3 length is 13 residues. The germline CDR1 and CDR2 sequences are SGHRS and YFSETQ. Trimming stripped 0 bases from V and 7 bases from J, with 11 bases between. In nucleotides, the CDR3 is TGCGCCAGCAGCTTGGGACAGCTCGGGGAGCAGTACTTC. This encodes CASSLGQLGEQYF.

This clonotype occurred a few times. The chain employs TRBV18 and TRBJ2-2; no clear D. Germline V gene sequence: CDR1 KGHSH, CDR2 LQKENI. V was trimmed by 3 bases and J by 5 bases, leaving 7 bases between them. This CDR3 has 13 amino acids. The CDR3 sequence is CASSPGGTGELFF. In nucleotides, the CDR3 is TGTGCCAGCTCACCCGGCGGAACCGGGGAGCTGTTTTTT.

The rearrangement uses TRBV20-1 and TRBJ2-3; 10 nucleotides align to TRBD2. Germline CDR1 reads DFQATT; CDR2 reads SNEGSKA (reference sequence). Losses at the gene ends were 4 bases for V and 8 bases for J; bases not matched to a gene: 15. This CDR3 is 16 amino acids long. As DNA, the CDR3 is TGCAGTGCTAAGCCCTATCTAGCGGGAGAATGGGGTACGCAGTATTTT. Translating it yields CSAKPYLAGEWGTQYF.

J is TRBJ1-3 and V is TRBV18; D uncertain. CDR3 length: 11 amino acids. V lost 8 bases and J 2 bases, leaving 4 bases between the germline ends. Per germline, CDR1 KGHSH and CDR2 LQKENI. The chain's CDR3 is CASGAGNTIYF. CDR3 bases: TGTGCCAGCGGGGCTGGAAACACCATATATTTT.

This clonotype was seen a few times. V usage is TRBV15 and J usage is TRBJ1-1, with D perhaps TRBD1 (5 bases). Trimming pared 0 bases from V and 4 bases from J, leaving 15 bases between. The germline V gene encodes CDR1 LNHNV and CDR2 YYDKDF (reference sequence). This CDR3 spans 16 amino acids. The CDR3, as DNA: TGTGCCACCAGCAGAGATCGTAGGCGGGACGCCACTGAAGCTTTCTTT. Translated, it gives CATSRDRRRDATEAFF. The complete variable domain, with remaining parts taken from reference TRBV15 and TRBJ1-1, reads DAMVIQNPRYQVTQFGKPVTLSCSQTLNHNVMYWYQQKSSQAPKLLFHYYDKDFNNEADTPDNFQSRRPNTSFCFLDIRSPGLGDTAMYLCATSRDRRRDATEAFFGQGTRLTVV.

CDR3 in amino acids: CASSRSRAGEQFF. The DNA for the CDR3 is TGTGCCAGCAGCCGGAGTCGGGCCGGGGAGCAGTTCTTC. The V gene is TRBV3-1, the J gene TRBJ2-1; no clear D gene. Germline CDR1 is LGHDT and CDR2 is YNNKEL (reference sequence). V was shortened by 4 bases and J by 10 bases, with 14 bases between the two germline ends. This CDR3 spans 13 amino acids.

By sample share, this clonotype is medium-sized. The chain is built from TRBV21-1 and TRBJ1-1; the table's D gene call, TRBD1, was not cross checked with the DNA. TRBV21-1 is a recognized pseudogene. This CDR3 has 13 amino acids. The DNA for the CDR3 is TGTGCCAGCAGCTCCACAGGGGGTGTGGAAGCTTTCTTT. Encoded protein: CASSSTGGVEAFF.